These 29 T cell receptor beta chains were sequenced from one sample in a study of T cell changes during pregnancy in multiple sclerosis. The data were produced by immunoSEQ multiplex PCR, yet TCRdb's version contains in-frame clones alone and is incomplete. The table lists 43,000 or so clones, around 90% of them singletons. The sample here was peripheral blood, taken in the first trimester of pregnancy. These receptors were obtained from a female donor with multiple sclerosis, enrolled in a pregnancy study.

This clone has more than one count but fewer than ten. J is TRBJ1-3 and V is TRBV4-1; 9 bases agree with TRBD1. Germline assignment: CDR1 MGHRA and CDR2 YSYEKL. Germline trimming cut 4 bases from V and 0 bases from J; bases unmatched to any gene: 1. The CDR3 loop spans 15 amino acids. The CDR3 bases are TGCGCCAGCAGCCCGACAGGGGGCTCTGGAAACACCATATATTTT. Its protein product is CASSPTGGSGNTIYF.

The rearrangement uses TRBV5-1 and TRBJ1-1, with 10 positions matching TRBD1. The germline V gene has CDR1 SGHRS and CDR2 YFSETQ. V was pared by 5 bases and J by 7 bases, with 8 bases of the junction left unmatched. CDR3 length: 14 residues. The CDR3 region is CASRMTGGNYEAFF. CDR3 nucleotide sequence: TGCGCCAGCAGAATGACAGGGGGCAATTATGAAGCTTTCTTT.

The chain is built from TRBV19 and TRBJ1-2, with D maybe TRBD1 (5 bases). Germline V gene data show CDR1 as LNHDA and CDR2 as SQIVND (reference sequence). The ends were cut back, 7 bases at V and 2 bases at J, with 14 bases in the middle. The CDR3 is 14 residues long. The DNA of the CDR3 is TGTGCCAGTACCCTGACAGTGGGAAACTATGGCTACACCTTC. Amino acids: CASTLTVGNYGYTF.

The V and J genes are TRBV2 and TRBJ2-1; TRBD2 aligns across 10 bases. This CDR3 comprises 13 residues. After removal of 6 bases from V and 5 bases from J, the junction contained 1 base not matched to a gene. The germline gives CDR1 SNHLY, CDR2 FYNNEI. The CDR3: CASRLAGNNEQFF. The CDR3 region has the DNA TGTGCCAGCAGACTAGCGGGGAACAATGAGCAGTTCTTC. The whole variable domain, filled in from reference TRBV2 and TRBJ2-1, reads EPEVTQTPSHQVTQMGQEVILRCVPISNHLYFYWYRQILGQKVEFLVSFYNNEISEKSEIFDDQFSVERPDGSNFTLKIRSTKLEDSAMYFCASRLAGNNEQFFGPGTRLTVL.

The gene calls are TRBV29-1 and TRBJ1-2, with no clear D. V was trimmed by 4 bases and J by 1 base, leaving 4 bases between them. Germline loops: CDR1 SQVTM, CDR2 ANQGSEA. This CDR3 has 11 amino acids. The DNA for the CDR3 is TGCAGCGTTGTCTATAACTATGGCTACACCTTC. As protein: CSVVYNYGYTF.

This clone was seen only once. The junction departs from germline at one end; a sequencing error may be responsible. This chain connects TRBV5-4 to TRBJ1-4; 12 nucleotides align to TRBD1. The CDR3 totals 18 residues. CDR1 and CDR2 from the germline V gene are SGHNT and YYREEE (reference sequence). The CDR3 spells CASSQGTGGPATNEKLFF. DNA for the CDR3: TGCGCCAGCAGCCAAGGGACAGGGGGCCCGGCAACTAATGAAAAACTGTTTTTT.

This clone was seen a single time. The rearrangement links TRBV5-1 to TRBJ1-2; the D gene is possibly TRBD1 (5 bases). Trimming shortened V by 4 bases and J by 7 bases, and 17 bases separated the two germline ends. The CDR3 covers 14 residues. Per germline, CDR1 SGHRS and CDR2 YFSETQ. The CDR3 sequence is CASSPGGTAGGYTF. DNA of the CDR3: TGCGCCAGCAGCCCTGGGGGGACCGCAGGTGGCTACACCTTC. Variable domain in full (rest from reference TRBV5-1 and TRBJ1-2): KAGVTQTPRYLIKTRGQQVTLSCSPISGHRSVSWYQQTPGQGLQFLFEYFSETQRNKGNFPGRFSGRQFSNSRSEMNVSTLELGDSALYLCASSPGGTAGGYTFGSGTRLTVV.

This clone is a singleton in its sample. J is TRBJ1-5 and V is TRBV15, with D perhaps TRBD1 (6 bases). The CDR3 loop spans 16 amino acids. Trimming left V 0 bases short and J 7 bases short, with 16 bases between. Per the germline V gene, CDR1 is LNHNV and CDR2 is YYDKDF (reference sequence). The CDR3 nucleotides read TGTGCCACCAGCAGAGATTTAGCGGGGGGCGGGCAGCCCCAGCATTTT. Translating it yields CATSRDLAGGGQPQHF.

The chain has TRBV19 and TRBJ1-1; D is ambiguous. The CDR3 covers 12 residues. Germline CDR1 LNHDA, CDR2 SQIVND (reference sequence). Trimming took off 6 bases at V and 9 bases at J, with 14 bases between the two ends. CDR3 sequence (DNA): TGTGCCAGTAGCCCCCTATCGCCCCAAGCTTTCTTT. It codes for CASSPLSPQAFF.

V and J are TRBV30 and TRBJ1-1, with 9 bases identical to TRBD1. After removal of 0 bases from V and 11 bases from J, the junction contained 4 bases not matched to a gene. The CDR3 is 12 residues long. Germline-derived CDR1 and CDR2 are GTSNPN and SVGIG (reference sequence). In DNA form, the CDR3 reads TGTGCCTGGAGTGTACTCGGGACAGGGGCTTTCTTT. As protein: CAWSVLGTGAFF.

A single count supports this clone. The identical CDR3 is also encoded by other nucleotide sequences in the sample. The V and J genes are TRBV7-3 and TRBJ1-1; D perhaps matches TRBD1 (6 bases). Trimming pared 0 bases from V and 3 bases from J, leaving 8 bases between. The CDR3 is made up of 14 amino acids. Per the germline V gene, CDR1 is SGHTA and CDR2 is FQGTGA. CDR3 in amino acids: CASSLTGGDTEAFF. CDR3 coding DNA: TGTGCCAGCAGCTTAACAGGGGGAGACACTGAAGCTTTCTTT.

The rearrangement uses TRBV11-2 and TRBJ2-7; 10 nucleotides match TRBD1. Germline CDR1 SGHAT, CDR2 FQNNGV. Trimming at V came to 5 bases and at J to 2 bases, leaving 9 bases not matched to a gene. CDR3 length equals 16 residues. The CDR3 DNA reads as TGTGCCAGCAGCCAGCTTTCCGGGACAGGGGCCTACGAGCAGTACTTC. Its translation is CASSQLSGTGAYEQYF. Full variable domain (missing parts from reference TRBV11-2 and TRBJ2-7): EAGVAQSPRYKIIEKRQSVAFWCNPISGHATLYWYQQILGQGPKLLIQFQNNGVVDDSQLPKDRFSAERLKGVDSTLKIQPAKLEDSAVYLCASSQLSGTGAYEQYFGPGTRLTVT.

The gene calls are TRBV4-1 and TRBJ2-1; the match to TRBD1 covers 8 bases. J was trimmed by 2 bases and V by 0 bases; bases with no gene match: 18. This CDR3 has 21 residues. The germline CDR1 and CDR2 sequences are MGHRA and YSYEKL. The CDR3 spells CASSQDRRGTGSPIPYNEQFF. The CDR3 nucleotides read TGCGCCAGCAGCCAAGATCGGAGGGGGACAGGCTCCCCTATCCCCTACAATGAGCAGTTCTTC.

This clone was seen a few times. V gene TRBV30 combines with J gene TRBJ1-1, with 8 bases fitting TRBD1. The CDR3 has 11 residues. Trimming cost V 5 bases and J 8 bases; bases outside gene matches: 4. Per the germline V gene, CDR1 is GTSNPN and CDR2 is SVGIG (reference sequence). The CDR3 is CAWATGVEAFF. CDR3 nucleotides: TGTGCCTGGGCGACAGGGGTCGAAGCTTTCTTT.

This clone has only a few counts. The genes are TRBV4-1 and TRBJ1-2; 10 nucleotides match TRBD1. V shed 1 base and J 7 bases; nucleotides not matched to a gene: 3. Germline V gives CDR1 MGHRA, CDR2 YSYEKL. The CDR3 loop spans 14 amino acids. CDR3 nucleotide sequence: TGCGCCAGCAGCCAAGGAGGGACAGGGGTTGGCTACACCTTC. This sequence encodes CASSQGGTGVGYTF.

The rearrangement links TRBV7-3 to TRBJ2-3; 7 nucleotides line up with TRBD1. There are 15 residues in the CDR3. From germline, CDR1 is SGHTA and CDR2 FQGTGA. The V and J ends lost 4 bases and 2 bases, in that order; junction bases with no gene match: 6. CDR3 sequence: CASSSQGDTTDTQYF. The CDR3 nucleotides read TGTGCCAGCAGCTCCCAGGGGGACACCACAGATACGCAGTATTTT.

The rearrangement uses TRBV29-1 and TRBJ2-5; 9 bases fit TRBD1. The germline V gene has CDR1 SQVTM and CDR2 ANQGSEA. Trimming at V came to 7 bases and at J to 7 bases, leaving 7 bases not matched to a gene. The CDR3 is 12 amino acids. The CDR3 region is CSGTGGRGTQYF. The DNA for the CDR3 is TGCAGCGGCACAGGGGGCAGGGGGACCCAGTACTTC.

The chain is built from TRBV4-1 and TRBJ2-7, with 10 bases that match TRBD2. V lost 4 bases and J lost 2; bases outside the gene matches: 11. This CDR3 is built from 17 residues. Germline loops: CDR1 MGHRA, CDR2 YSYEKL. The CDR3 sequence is CASSRQVTSGAPYEQYF. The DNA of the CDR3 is TGCGCCAGCAGCCGCCAAGTCACTAGCGGGGCCCCCTACGAGCAGTACTTC.

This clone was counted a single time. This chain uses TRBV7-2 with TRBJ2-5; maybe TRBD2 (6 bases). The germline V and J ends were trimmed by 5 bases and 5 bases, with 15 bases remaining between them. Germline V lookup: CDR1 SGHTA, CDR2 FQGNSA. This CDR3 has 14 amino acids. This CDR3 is CASSRDLLQETQYF. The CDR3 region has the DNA TGTGCCAGCAGCCGGGACTTATTACAGGAGACCCAGTACTTC.

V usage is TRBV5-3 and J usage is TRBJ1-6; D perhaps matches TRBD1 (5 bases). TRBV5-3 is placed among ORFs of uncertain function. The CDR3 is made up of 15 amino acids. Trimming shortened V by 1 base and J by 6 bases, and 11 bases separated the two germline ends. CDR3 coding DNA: TGTGCCAGAAGCTTGTATTCAGGGTCTAATTCACCCCTCCACTTT. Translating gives CARSLYSGSNSPLHF.

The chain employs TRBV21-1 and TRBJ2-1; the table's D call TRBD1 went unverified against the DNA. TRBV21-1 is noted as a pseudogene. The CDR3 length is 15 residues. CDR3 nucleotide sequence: TGTGCCAGCAGTAAAATCAGGCGACCTTACAATGAGCAGTTCTTC. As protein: CASSKIRRPYNEQFF.

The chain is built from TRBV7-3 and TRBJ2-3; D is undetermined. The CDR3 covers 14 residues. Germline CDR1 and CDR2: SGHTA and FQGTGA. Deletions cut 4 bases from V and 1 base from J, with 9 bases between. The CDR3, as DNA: TGTGCCAGCAGCTCTCGGTTGGGCACAGATACGCAGTATTTT. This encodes CASSSRLGTDTQYF.

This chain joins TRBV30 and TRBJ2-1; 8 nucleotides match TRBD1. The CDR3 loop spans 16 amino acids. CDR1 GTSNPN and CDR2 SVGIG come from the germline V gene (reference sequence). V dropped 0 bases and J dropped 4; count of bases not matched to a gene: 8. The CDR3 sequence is CAWSVDWTGTYNEQFF. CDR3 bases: TGTGCCTGGAGTGTAGATTGGACAGGGACTTACAATGAGCAGTTCTTC.

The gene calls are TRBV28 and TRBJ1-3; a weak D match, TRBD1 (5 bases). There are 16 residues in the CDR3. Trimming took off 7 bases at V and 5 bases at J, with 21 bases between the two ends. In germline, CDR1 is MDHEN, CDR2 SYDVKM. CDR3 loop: CASTLSGYRGRNTIYF. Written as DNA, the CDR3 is TGTGCCAGCACCTTATCAGGATATAGGGGTAGAAACACCATATATTTT.

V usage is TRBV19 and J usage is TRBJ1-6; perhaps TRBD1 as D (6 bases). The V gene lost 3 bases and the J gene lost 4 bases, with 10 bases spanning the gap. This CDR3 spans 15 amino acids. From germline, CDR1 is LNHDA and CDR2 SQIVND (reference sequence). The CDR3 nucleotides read TGTGCCAGTAGTATCCCAGGGGCATATAATTCACCCCTCCACTTT. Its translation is CASSIPGAYNSPLHF.

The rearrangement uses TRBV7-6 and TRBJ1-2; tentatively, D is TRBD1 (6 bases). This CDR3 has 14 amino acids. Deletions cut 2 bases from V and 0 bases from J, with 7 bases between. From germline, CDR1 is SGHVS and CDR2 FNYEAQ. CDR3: CASSLNRANYGYTF. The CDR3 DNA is TGTGCCAGCAGCTTAAACAGGGCTAACTATGGCTACACCTTC. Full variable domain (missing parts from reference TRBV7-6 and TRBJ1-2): GAGVSQSPRYKVTKRGQDVALRCDPISGHVSLYWYRQALGQGPEFLTYFNYEAQQDKSGLPNDRFSAERPEGSISTLTIQRTEQRDSAMYRCASSLNRANYGYTFGSGTRLTVV.

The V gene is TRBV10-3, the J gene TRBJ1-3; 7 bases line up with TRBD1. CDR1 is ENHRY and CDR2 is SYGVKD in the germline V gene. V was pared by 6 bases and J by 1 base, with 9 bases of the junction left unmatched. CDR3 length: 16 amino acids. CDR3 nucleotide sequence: TGTGCCATCAGCCTCCGGAGACAGGGTTCTGGAAACACCATATATTTT. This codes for CAISLRRQGSGNTIYF.

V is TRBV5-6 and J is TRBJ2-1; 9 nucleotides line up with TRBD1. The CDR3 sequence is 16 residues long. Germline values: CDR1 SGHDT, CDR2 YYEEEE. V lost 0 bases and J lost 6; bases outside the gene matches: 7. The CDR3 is CASSLGTGGLSNEQFF. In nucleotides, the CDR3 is TGTGCCAGCAGCTTGGGTACAGGGGGCCTCAGCAATGAGCAGTTCTTC.

For the CDR3, the DNA is TGTGCCAGCAGGGATTTAACAGGGGAGGTCTATGGCTACACCTTC. It codes for CASRDLTGEVYGYTF. This chain joins TRBV6-5 and TRBJ1-2, with 7 bases fitting TRBD1. Germline loops: CDR1 MNHEY, CDR2 SVGAGI. This CDR3 has 15 residues. The ends lost 6 bases at V and 4 bases at J; junction bases unmatched: 11.